This T cell receptor (beta chain) was observed in a study of cytomegalovirus exposure and HLA in healthy donors. Note on this clone: Its matching antigen is unknown.

Findings of the study overall: Some V segments, TRBV6-2 and TRBV6-3 among them, were indistinguishable and were therefore excluded.

From germline, CDR1 is MNHEY and CDR2 SVGAGI. This CDR3 is 14 amino acids long. The PCR contained 60 Vbeta and 13 Jbeta primers. Clones were sequenced by immunoSEQ multiplex PCR, and TCRdb holds only the in-frame ones, with some missing. The table has around 88,000 clones, less than 80% seen once. The receptor's source is a middle-aged woman in good health and CMV-seropositive. Sample: PBMCs. This chain uses TRBV6-5 with TRBJ2-5; D unresolved. The better agreement between TRBJ2-7 and the DNA end casts doubt on the J call. The CDR3 bases are TGTGCCAGCAGTTACTCCTCGCTGTTCTACGAGCAGTACTTC. This translates into CASSYSSLFYEQYF.